What follows are 28 T cell receptor beta chains derived from one specimen sequenced in a study of cytomegalovirus exposure and HLA in healthy donors. Vbeta (60) and Jbeta (13) primers were used in the PCR. Here immunoSEQ multiplex PCR was the method, and the copy in TCRdb shows in-frame clones only, minus some. The table records approximately 90,000 clones, approximately 71% of them present only once. The specimen was PBMCs. These receptors originate from a man younger than 40 in good health and CMV-seronegative.

In this sample, this clone turned up a few times. The chain uses TRBV4-3 and TRBJ1-1, with D possibly TRBD1 on 6 matching bases. Germline CDR1 reads LGHNA; CDR2 reads YSLEER. There are 15 residues in the CDR3. Trimming stripped 4 bases from V and 2 bases from J, with 14 bases between. As DNA, the CDR3 is TGCGCCAGCAGCCGGCGTATGACAGGTAACACTGAAGCTTTCTTT. It specifies CASSRRMTGNTEAFF.

This clone was found a few times. The chain links TRBV6-5 to TRBJ1-2; D possibly corresponds to TRBD1 (5 bases). V lost 6 bases and J lost 4, with 15 bases in between. Germline V gene lookup returns CDR1 MNHEY and CDR2 SVGAGI. The CDR3 spans 14 residues. This CDR3 is CASRGGFLVYGYTF. The DNA of the CDR3 is TGTGCCAGCAGGGGGGGGTTTTTAGTCTATGGCTACACCTTC.

V and J are TRBV6-5 and TRBJ2-1; the match to TRBD2 covers 11 bases. V gave up 3 bases and J gave up 6 bases; unmatched junction bases: 4. CDR3 length: 15 residues. In germline, CDR1 is MNHEY, CDR2 SVGAGI. The CDR3 DNA is TGTGCCAGCAGTTATCAAACTAGCGGGGGCAATGAGCAGTTCTTC. Translating it yields CASSYQTSGGNEQFF.

The V gene is TRBV5-4, the J gene TRBJ1-2; perhaps TRBD1 as D (6 bases). CDR3 length: 13 amino acids. Germline CDR1 is SGHNT and CDR2 is YYREEE (reference sequence). V dropped 4 bases and J dropped 0 bases, with 7 bases sitting between them. This CDR3 is CASSRDTNYGYTF. Here the CDR3 DNA reads TGTGCCAGCAGCCGGGACACTAACTATGGCTACACCTTC.

The chain has TRBV4-2 and TRBJ1-3; perhaps TRBD1 as D (6 bases). CDR1 and CDR2 from the germline V gene are LGHNA and YNFKEQ. V was cut by 4 bases and J by 0 bases, with 10 bases left in between. There are 15 residues in the CDR3. The CDR3 sequence: CASSPGQTSGNTIYF. CDR3 DNA: TGTGCCAGCAGCCCTGGACAGACCTCTGGAAACACCATATATTTT.

This chain joins TRBV27 and TRBJ1-2; possible D gene TRBD1, 6 bases. This CDR3 comprises 14 residues. CDR1 MNHEY and CDR2 SMNVEV come from the germline V gene (reference sequence). The ends were cut back, 7 bases at V and 6 bases at J, with 18 bases in the middle. CDR3 in DNA: TGTGCCAGCACCTCGGGGGGCGCGATCGATGGCTACACCTTC. Translating gives CASTSGGAIDGYTF.

This clone was seen a handful of times. J is TRBJ2-1 and V is TRBV19; perhaps TRBD1 as D (7 bases). Looked up from germline, CDR1 is LNHDA and CDR2 is SQIVND (reference sequence). V dropped 8 bases and J dropped 5 bases, with 19 bases sitting between them. This CDR3 is built from 15 residues. The CDR3 here is CASHPGSGGHNEQFF. In nucleotides, the CDR3 is TGTGCCAGTCACCCAGGGTCAGGGGGGCACAATGAGCAGTTCTTC.

The V call is TRBV5-8, the J call TRBJ2-5; 9 bases are a match to TRBD2. The closer fit of TRBJ2-7 to the DNA end suggests the J call may be wrong. The CDR3 totals 18 residues. Germline CDR1 and CDR2: SGHTS and YDEGEE. CDR3: CASSKEPHPRTSAYEQYF. CDR3 DNA sequence: TGTGCCAGCAGCAAAGAACCGCATCCGAGGACTAGCGCATACGAGCAGTACTTC.

This sequence joins TRBV18 and TRBJ2-2; D is ambiguous. The CDR3 is 13 amino acids. Germline loops: CDR1 KGHSH, CDR2 LQKENI. Trimming removed 4 bases from V and 6 bases from J, with 9 bases in between. The CDR3 nucleotides read TGTGCCAGCTCACTCGTTAACTCCGGGGAGCTGTTTTTT. This codes for CASSLVNSGELFF.

The chain combines TRBV18 with TRBJ2-1, with 9 bases identical to TRBD2. The CDR3 spans 14 residues. V trimming: 4 bases; J trimming: 5 bases; junction bases outside the gene matches: 3. Germline V gene sequence: CDR1 KGHSH, CDR2 LQKENI. Here the CDR3 reads CASSLAGADNEQFF. As DNA, the CDR3 is TGTGCCAGCTCACTAGCGGGGGCCGACAATGAGCAGTTCTTC.

Worth noting for this clone: At one of its ends the junction is not consistent with the germline gene, which may arise from a read error. The chain recombines TRBV7-9 with TRBJ1-1; 9 bases are a match to TRBD1. There are 15 residues in the CDR3. From germline, CDR1 is SEHNR and CDR2 FQNEAQ (reference sequence). CDR3 sequence reads: CSSSLEGTGLSEAFF. The CDR3, as DNA: TGTTCCAGCAGCTTAGAGGGGACAGGGTTGTCTGAAGCTTTCTTT.

The CDR3 loop reads CASSHWMGRGGTDTQYF. In DNA, the CDR3 is TGCGCCAGCAGCCATTGGATGGGGCGGGGGGGCACAGATACGCAGTATTTT. V gene TRBV4-1 combines with J gene TRBJ2-3; 8 bases map to TRBD2. Germline assignment: CDR1 MGHRA and CDR2 YSYEKL. J lost 1 base, V lost 3 bases, and 9 bases had no gene match. The CDR3 runs to 17 residues.

This chain connects TRBV11-2 to TRBJ1-5; TRBD1 might be the D (6 bases). The length of the CDR3 is 13 residues. Trimming stripped 6 bases from V and 3 bases from J, with 9 bases between. Looked up from germline, CDR1 is SGHAT and CDR2 is FQNNGV. The CDR3 sequence is CASRSGDNQPQHF. DNA for the CDR3: TGTGCCAGCAGATCAGGGGACAATCAGCCCCAGCATTTT.

CDR3 sequence: CASIRTENTEAFF. The CDR3 bases are TGTGCCAGCATTCGGACAGAGAACACTGAAGCTTTCTTT. The genes are TRBV2 and TRBJ1-1; perhaps TRBD1 as D (6 bases). CDR1 SNHLY and CDR2 FYNNEI come from the germline V gene. Trimming pared 7 bases from V and 1 base from J, leaving 10 bases between. The CDR3 has 13 amino acids.

The V gene is TRBV2, the J gene TRBJ2-1, with TRBD2 identical over 11 bases. J lost 6 bases, V lost 5 bases, and 6 bases had no gene match. The CDR3 covers 15 residues. Germline CDR1 and CDR2: SNHLY and FYNNEI. The CDR3 reads CASSTGLAEANEQFF. For the CDR3, the DNA is TGTGCCAGCAGTACGGGACTAGCGGAAGCCAATGAGCAGTTCTTC.

The J gene is TRBJ1-3, the V gene TRBV12-5; 10 bases are shared with TRBD1. From germline, CDR1 is LGHNT and CDR2 FRNRAP. This CDR3 contains 16 residues. The V gene end was trimmed by 1 base and the J gene end by 4 bases; junction bases not matched to a gene: 4. The CDR3 spells CASGLAGQGIGNTIYF. CDR3 DNA: TGTGCTAGTGGTTTGGCGGGACAGGGGATCGGAAACACCATATATTTT.

This chain uses TRBV2 with TRBJ2-5; D uncertain. Germline lookup yields CDR1 SNHLY and CDR2 FYNNEI. The CDR3 consists of 14 residues. Trimming stripped 6 bases from V and 4 bases from J, with 15 bases between. Written as DNA, the CDR3 is TGTGCCAGCAGGGAAACGGAAGGCGGAGAGACCCAGTACTTC. Translating gives CASRETEGGETQYF.

J is TRBJ2-2 and V is TRBV5-4; TRBD1 aligns across 8 bases. Unmatched junction bases numbered 0, after V lost 3 bases and J lost 5 bases. Per the germline V gene, CDR1 is SGHNT and CDR2 is YYREEE (reference sequence). This CDR3 has 13 amino acids. CDR3 protein: CASSWTGTGELFF. CDR3 in DNA: TGTGCCAGCAGCTGGACAGGGACCGGGGAGCTGTTTTTT.

The genes are TRBV7-8 and TRBJ2-2; D may be TRBD1 (6 bases). This CDR3 is 16 amino acids long. Germline lookup yields CDR1 SGHVS and CDR2 FQNEAQ. V was clipped by 0 bases and J by 1 base, with 9 bases between them. The CDR3 loop is CASSLAPQGNTGELFF. The CDR3 DNA is TGTGCCAGCAGCTTAGCTCCACAGGGGAACACCGGGGAGCTGTTTTTT.

In regard to this clone: Within the sample, other DNA sequences also encode this same CDR3. The genes are TRBV29-1 and TRBJ2-1; D possibly corresponds to TRBD2 (5 bases). The CDR3 extends over 14 amino acids. Per germline, CDR1 SQVTM and CDR2 ANQGSEA. Trimming removed 4 bases from V and 0 bases from J, with 10 bases in between. The CDR3 here is CSVAAESSYNEQFF. The CDR3 DNA reads TGCAGCGTTGCAGCGGAGAGCTCCTACAATGAGCAGTTCTTC.

The chain couples TRBV7-9 to TRBJ2-2; 7 nucleotides agree with TRBD1. V gave up 1 base and J gave up 6 bases; unmatched junction bases: 2. This CDR3 has 14 amino acids. The germline CDR1 and CDR2 sequences are SEHNR and FQNEAQ (reference sequence). The CDR3 sequence: CASSLGDRPGELFF. The DNA of the CDR3 is TGTGCCAGCAGCTTAGGGGACAGACCCGGGGAGCTGTTTTTT.

The chain carries TRBV7-9 and TRBJ2-5; 9 bases are a match to TRBD1. Germline V CDR1 and CDR2: SEHNR, FQNEAQ (reference sequence). The CDR3 is 15 amino acids. Unmatched junction bases numbered 9, after V lost 5 bases and J lost 5 bases. The CDR3: CASSPGQGKMETQYF. The CDR3 DNA reads as TGTGCCAGCAGCCCCGGACAGGGGAAAATGGAGACCCAGTACTTC.

The chain carries TRBV19 and TRBJ2-2; TRBD2 might be the D (6 bases). Germline CDR1 and CDR2: LNHDA and SQIVND (reference sequence). The CDR3 runs to 15 residues. Trimming stripped 3 bases from V and 4 bases from J, with 12 bases between. The CDR3 DNA sequence: TGTGCCAGTAGTATCCGGGACTCCCCCACCGGGGAGCTGTTTTTT. Translation: CASSIRDSPTGELFF.

The J gene is TRBJ2-7, the V gene TRBV11-2, with 14 nucleotides matching TRBD2. Germline CDR1 and CDR2: SGHAT and FQNNGV. The junction had 15 bases not matched to a gene; V was cut back by 5 bases and J by 3 bases. The CDR3 consists of 19 residues. CDR3 in DNA: TGTGCCAGCAGCCTAAGGCACAGGGGACTAGCGGGAGCTCTCTACGAGCAGTACTTC. Protein: CASSLRHRGLAGALYEQYF.

V is TRBV7-2 and J is TRBJ1-5; D not resolved. Trimming shortened V by 0 bases and J by 2 bases, and 11 bases separated the two germline ends. CDR1 and CDR2 (germline): SGHTA, FQGNSA. The CDR3 contains 16 residues. DNA of the CDR3: TGTGCCAGCAGCTTAGCGCCAGTGGCGGGCAATCAGCCCCAGCATTTT. This encodes CASSLAPVAGNQPQHF.

This chain connects TRBV6-6 to TRBJ1-2; tentatively, D is TRBD1 (5 bases). The V and J ends lost 6 bases and 8 bases respectively, with 19 bases between them. The CDR3 totals 14 residues. Germline V gene data show CDR1 as MNHNY and CDR2 as SVGAGI (reference sequence). In DNA, the CDR3 is TGTGCCAGCAGGCCGGGACTAAGGAGGGAGGGCTACACCTTC. Protein: CASRPGLRREGYTF.

The V gene is TRBV15, the J gene TRBJ1-2; 7 bases agree with TRBD1. The V and J ends lost 0 bases and 5 bases, in that order; junction bases with no gene match: 6. The CDR3 totals 15 residues. Germline loops: CDR1 LNHNV, CDR2 YYDKDF (reference sequence). The CDR3 coding sequence is TGTGCCACCAGCAGAGAAAGGGGACAGTCTTATGGCTACACCTTC. Residues: CATSRERGQSYGYTF.

V gene TRBV28 combines with J gene TRBJ2-2; 8 positions agree with TRBD1. CDR3 length equals 14 residues. Germline V lookup: CDR1 MDHEN, CDR2 SYDVKM. Losses at the gene ends were 7 bases for V and 4 bases for J; bases not matched to a gene: 5. The CDR3 here is CASIGQGATGELFF. CDR3 bases: TGTGCCAGCATAGGCCAGGGGGCCACCGGGGAGCTGTTTTTT.